There are many counts of the clone carrying this T cell receptor (beta chain). Its antigen is as yet unknown. Axillary draining lymph nodes of breast cancer patients supplied the node samples. CDR1 is SGHNT, CDR2 YYREEE, per germline (reference sequence). V lost 1 base and J lost 5; bases outside the gene matches: 2. The CDR3 has 13 residues. One entry per CDR3 protein, called by TCRdb with MiXCR from the multiplex PCR reads. The sample lists about 300,000 distinct CDR3 sequences; around 31% were seen once. The entry originates in a study of breast tumors, draining lymph nodes, adjacent tissues. Whole-study findings and limits: Data only fit, rather than demonstrated, lymph node origin of most tumor T cells. Findings are consistent with lymph node origin and intratumoral expansion of most tumor T cells. Compared with lymph nodes, tumors were less diverse; compared with nontumor tissue, more. Luminal-like breast cancer showed significantly higher tumor–nontumor repertoire similarity than basal-like.

Sequencing was performed on axillary lymph node tissue. The sequence came from a female donor with breast cancer. Some clones in this sample may be carry-over from other donors' samples. This chain uses TRBV5-4 with TRBJ2-5, with TRBD2 matching over 7 bases. Here the CDR3 DNA reads TGTGCCAGCAGCTTGTTCGGGAGGGAGACCCAGTACTTC. This sequence encodes CASSLFGRETQYF.